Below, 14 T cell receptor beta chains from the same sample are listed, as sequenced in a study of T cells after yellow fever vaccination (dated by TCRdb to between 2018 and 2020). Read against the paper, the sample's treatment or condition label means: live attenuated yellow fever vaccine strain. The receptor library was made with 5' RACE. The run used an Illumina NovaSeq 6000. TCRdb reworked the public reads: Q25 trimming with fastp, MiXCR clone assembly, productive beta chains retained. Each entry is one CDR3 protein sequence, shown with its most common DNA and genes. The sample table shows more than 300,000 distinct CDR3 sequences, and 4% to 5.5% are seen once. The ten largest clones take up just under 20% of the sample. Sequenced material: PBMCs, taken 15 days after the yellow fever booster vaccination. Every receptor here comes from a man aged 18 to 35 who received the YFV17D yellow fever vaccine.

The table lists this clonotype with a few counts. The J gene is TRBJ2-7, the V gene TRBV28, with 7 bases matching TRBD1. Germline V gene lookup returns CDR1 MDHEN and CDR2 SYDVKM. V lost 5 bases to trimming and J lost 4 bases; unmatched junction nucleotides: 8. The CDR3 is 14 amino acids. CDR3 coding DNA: TGTGCCAGCAGTACCAGGGACAGCAGGTACGAGCAGTACGTC. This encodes CASSTRDSRYEQYV.

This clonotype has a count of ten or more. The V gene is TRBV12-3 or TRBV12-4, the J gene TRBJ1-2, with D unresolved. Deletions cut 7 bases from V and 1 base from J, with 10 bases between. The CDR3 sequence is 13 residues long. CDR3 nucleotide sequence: TGTGCCAGCACCGTATCTAATAACTATGGCTACACCTTC. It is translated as CASTVSNNYGYTF.

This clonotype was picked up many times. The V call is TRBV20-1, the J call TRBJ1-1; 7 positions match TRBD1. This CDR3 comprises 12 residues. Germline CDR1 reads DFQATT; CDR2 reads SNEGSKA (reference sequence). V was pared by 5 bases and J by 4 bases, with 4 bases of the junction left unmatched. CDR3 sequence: CSAYSGGTEAFF. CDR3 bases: TGCAGTGCTTACTCAGGGGGCACTGAAGCTTTCTTT.

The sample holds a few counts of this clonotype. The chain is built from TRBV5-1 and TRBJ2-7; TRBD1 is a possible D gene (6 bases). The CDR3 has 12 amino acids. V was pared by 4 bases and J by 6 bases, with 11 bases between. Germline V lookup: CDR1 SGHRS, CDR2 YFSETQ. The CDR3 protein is CASSLMGAEQYF. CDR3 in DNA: TGCGCCAGCAGCCTCATGGGGGCCGAGCAGTACTTC.

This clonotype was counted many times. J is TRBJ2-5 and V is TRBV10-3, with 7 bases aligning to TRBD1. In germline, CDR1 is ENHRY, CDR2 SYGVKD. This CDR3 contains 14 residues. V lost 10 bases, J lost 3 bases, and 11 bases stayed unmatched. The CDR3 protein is CASYAGTAEETQYF. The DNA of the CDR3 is TGTGCCAGCTACGCCGGGACAGCTGAAGAGACCCAGTACTTC.

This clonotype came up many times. For the CDR3, the DNA is TGTGCCAGCAGCTTAGCCTCGACCCGATACTACGAGCAGTACTTC. Protein: CASSLASTRYYEQYF. This sequence joins TRBV7-6 and TRBJ2-7; D remains unclear. Trimming pared 0 bases from V and 3 bases from J, leaving 12 bases between. The CDR3 spans 15 residues. Germline V CDR1 and CDR2: SGHVS, FNYEAQ.

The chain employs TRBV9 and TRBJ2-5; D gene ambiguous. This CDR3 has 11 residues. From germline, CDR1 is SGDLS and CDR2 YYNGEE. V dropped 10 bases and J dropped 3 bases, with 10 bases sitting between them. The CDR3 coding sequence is TGTGCCGGCTCGCGTAAAGAGACCCAGTACTTC. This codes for CAGSRKETQYF.

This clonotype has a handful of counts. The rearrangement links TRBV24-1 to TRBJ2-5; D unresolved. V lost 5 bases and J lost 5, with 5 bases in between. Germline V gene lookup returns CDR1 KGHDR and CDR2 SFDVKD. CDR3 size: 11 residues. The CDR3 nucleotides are TGTGCCACCAGTGCCGGCGAGACCCAGTACTTC. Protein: CATSAGETQYF.

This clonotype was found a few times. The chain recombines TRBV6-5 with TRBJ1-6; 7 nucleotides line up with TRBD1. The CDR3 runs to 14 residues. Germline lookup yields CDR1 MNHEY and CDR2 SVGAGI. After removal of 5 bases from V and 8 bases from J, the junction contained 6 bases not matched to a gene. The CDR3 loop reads CASSDQGQYSPLHF. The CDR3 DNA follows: TGTGCCAGCAGTGATCAGGGACAGTATTCACCCCTCCACTTT.

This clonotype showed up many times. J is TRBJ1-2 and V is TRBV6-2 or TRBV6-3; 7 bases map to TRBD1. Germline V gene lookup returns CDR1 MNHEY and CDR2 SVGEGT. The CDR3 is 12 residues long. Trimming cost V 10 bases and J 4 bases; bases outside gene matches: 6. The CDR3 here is CAILTGIYGYTF. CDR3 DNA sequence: TGTGCCATCTTGACAGGGATCTATGGCTACACCTTC.

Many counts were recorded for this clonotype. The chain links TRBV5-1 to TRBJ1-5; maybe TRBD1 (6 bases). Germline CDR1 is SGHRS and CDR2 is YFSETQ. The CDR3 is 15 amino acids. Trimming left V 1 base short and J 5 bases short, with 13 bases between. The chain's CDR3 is CASSLFSGVDQPQHF. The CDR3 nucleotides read TGCGCCAGCAGCTTGTTCTCAGGGGTCGATCAGCCCCAGCATTTT.

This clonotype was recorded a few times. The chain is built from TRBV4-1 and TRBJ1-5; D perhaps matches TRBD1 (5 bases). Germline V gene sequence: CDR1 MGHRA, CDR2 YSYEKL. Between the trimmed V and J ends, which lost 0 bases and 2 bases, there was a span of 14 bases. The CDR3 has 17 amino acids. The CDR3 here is CASSQDEGQEGNQPQHF. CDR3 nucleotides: TGCGCCAGCAGCCAAGATGAGGGGCAAGAGGGCAATCAGCCCCAGCATTTT.

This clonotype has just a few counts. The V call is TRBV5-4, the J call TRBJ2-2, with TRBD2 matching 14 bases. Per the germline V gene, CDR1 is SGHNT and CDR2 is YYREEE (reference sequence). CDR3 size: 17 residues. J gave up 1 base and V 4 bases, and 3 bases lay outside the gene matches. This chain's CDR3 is CASSPGLAGGNTGELFF. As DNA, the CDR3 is TGTGCCAGCAGCCCCGGACTAGCGGGGGGGAACACCGGGGAGCTGTTTTTT. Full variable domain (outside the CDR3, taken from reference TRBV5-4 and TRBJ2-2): ETGVTQSPTHLIKTRGQQVTLRCSSQSGHNTVSWYQQALGQGPQFIFQYYREEENGRGNFPPRFSGLQFPNYSSELNVNALELDDSALYLCASSPGLAGGNTGELFFGEGSRLTVL.

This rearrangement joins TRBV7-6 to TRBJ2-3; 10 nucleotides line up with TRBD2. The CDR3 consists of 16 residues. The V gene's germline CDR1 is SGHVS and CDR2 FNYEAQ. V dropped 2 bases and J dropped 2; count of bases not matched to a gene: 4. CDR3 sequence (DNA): TGTGCCAGCAGCTTACTAGCGGGGGTCATCACAGATACGCAGTATTTT. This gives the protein CASSLLAGVITDTQYF.